This T cell receptor beta chain originates from a study of CD8 T cells in Susac syndrome. Sequencing of TCR beta covered CD8+ and CD4+ T cells obtained from blood. Random hexamers were used to reverse transcribe roughly 0.45 to 1 ug of RNA. The authors amplified TCR beta CDR3 across 54 Vbeta and 13 Jbeta using immunoSEQ multiplex PCR. TCRdb passed the immunoSEQ multiplex PCR reads through MiXCR, listing each CDR3 protein once. The sample lists around 270,000 distinct CDR3 sequences; 65% to 90% were seen once. Sequenced: CD8+ T cells from PBMCs. This TCR derives from a human donor with multiple sclerosis.

The CDR3: CASSLGTSGGTDTQYF. The CDR3 DNA reads TGTGCCAGCAGCCTGGGGACTAGCGGGGGCACAGATACGCAGTATTTT. V gene TRBV5-4 combines with J gene TRBJ2-3; the match to TRBD2 covers 13 bases. CDR1 and CDR2 from the germline V gene are SGHNT and YYREEE (reference sequence). V dropped 4 bases and J dropped 1; count of bases not matched to a gene: 3. This CDR3 is 16 amino acids long.